The rows below give T cell receptor beta chains drawn from one sample of a study of T cell repertoires in cytomegalovirus infection. MiXCR, run by TCRdb on the reads, gives a single entry per CDR3 protein. The repertoire holds roughly 600,000 distinct CDR3 sequences, with roughly a quarter as singletons. Sequences were obtained from CD8+ T cells from PBMCs. All receptors come from a human donor in good health (CMV status not recorded). Some clones in this sample may be carry-over from other donors' samples. CDR3s include the opening cysteine and the closing phenylalanine or tryptophan. D genes are given only for firm matches. Clone size is stated in some rows and not others, as once, few, many or a class when expanded.

v_gene	j_gene	abundance	d_gene	CDR3nt	CDR3aa
TRBV7-8	TRBJ2-3	many	TRBD2	TGTGCCAGCAGCGATTGGACTAGCGGGGGGACAGATACGCAGTATTTT	CASSDWTSGGTDTQYF
TRBV27	TRBJ1-1	few	NA	TGTGCCAGCAGGACGACAGAGAACACTGAAGCTTTCTTT	CASRTTENTEAFF
TRBV7-6	TRBJ2-4	few	NA	TGTGCCAGTTCGGACGGGAACATTCAGTACTTC	CASSDGNIQYF
TRBV7-9	TRBJ1-2	NA	NA	TGTGCCAGCGCAGTGGAGAACTATGGCTACACCTTC	CASAVENYGYTF
TRBV29-1	TRBJ1-2	NA	TRBD1	TGCAGCGTACGACAGGGCAACTATGGCTACACCTTC	CSVRQGNYGYTF
TRBV20-1	TRBJ2-2	NA	NA	TGCAGCTGGGGGGCCGACACCGGGGAGCTGTTTTTT	CSWGADTGELFF
TRBV7-6	TRBJ2-7	many	TRBD1	TGTGCCAGCAGCTTAACGGACAGGGACGAGCAGTACTTC	CASSLTDRDEQYF
TRBV6-2/TRBV6-3	TRBJ2-1	few	TRBD1	TGTGCCAGCAGTTACCTAAGGACAGGGGAGCCCTACAATGAGCAGTTCTTC	CASSYLRTGEPYNEQFF
TRBV2	TRBJ1-2	NA	NA	TGTGCCAGCAGTGGAAGGCAGTACCCCTATGGCTACACCTTC	CASSGRQYPYGYTF
TRBV9	TRBJ2-1	NA	NA	TGTGCCAGCAGCACCTCCTCCTTAGCGGTCACCTACAATGAGCAGTTCTTC	CASSTSSLAVTYNEQFF
TRBV12-3/TRBV12-4	TRBJ2-2	NA	NA	TGTGCCAGCAGCAGATCTAGCACCGGGGAGCTGTTTTTT	CASSRSSTGELFF
TRBV6-1	TRBJ2-5	many	TRBD2	TGTGCCAGCAGTCCTTTTACGGGGGGAGAGACCCAGTACTTC	CASSPFTGGETQYF
TRBV28	TRBJ1-2	NA	TRBD1	TGTGGCAGCAGCAAGGGGGCGTTGAGCTATGGCTACACCTTC	CGSSKGALSYGYTF
TRBV24-1	TRBJ1-5	NA	NA	TGTGCCACCAGTGAGGACACAAGCAATCAGCCCCAGCATTTT	CATSEDTSNQPQHF
TRBV7-6	TRBJ1-2	NA	TRBD1	TGTGCCAGCAGCGCGGACAGGGGCCAGACCTATGATGGCTACACCTTC	CASSADRGQTYDGYTF
TRBV5-6	TRBJ2-7	few	NA	TGTGCCAGCAGCCTCAGAGCTTCCTACGAGCAGTACTTC	CASSLRASYEQYF
TRBV6-1	TRBJ2-2	few	NA	TGTGCCAGCAGTGAAAGGGGCTCGAACACCGGGGAGCTGTTTTTT	CASSERGSNTGELFF
TRBV5-6	TRBJ1-1	few	TRBD1	TGTGCCAGCAGCCCCGGACAGGGGGCGAACACTGAAGCTTTCTTT	CASSPGQGANTEAFF
TRBV2	TRBJ1-5	NA	NA	TGTGCCAGCAGATCGGACCATAGCAATCAGCCCCAGCATTTT	CASRSDHSNQPQHF
TRBV27	TRBJ2-1	many	TRBD2	TGTGCCAGCAGTTTATCGATACTAGCGGGGTTCAATGAGCAGTTCTTC	CASSLSILAGFNEQFF
TRBV15	TRBJ2-5	few	NA	TGTGCCATCGGAGGTTCTGGCATCCAAGAGACCCAGTACTTC	CAIGGSGIQETQYF
TRBV10-3	TRBJ1-5	once	NA	TGTGCCATCAGTGAGTCGAGCAGGGGACGGAGCAATCAGCCCCAGCATTTT	CAISESSRGRSNQPQHF
TRBV7-2	TRBJ2-3	many	NA	TGTGCCAGCAGCTCACCCGAGGCCACAGATACGCAGTATTTT	CASSSPEATDTQYF
TRBV29-1	TRBJ1-1	NA	NA	TGCAGCGTTGTGACACCGAACACTGAAGCTTTCTTT	CSVVTPNTEAFF
TRBV29-1	TRBJ1-2	NA	TRBD1	TGCAGCGTTGGAAACTCAGGGGGCGATTATCATGGCTACACCTTC	CSVGNSGGDYHGYTF
TRBV7-3	TRBJ2-1	few	TRBD2	TGTGCCAGCAGCCCCACCAGCGGGGGGGCCGTGAATGAGCAGTTCTTC	CASSPTSGGAVNEQFF
TRBV29-1	TRBJ2-1	NA	NA	TGCAGCGTTGTCGGGGGCGATCGGCCCTACAATGAGCAGTTCTTC	CSVVGGDRPYNEQFF
TRBV4-1	TRBJ2-3	few	NA	TGCGCCAGCAGCCAAGATCCCGTAGGGTTTACAGATACGCAGTATTTT	CASSQDPVGFTDTQYF
TRBV19	TRBJ2-1	once	NA	TGTGCCAGTAGTAATAAAGGGGGCTACAATGAGCAGTTCTTC	CASSNKGGYNEQFF
TRBV6-5	TRBJ1-2	NA	NA	TGTGCCAGCAGACTCGACAGTGGCTACACCTTC	CASRLDSGYTF
TRBV19	TRBJ2-1	few	NA	TGTGCCACCGGGGAATATTTTGACAATGAGCAGTTCTTC	CATGEYFDNEQFF
TRBV29-1	TRBJ2-7	few	NA	TGCAGCGTTGTGAGGGCTTTCGGCGAGCAGTACTTC	CSVVRAFGEQYF
TRBV11-3	TRBJ2-7	few	NA	TGTGCCAGCAGCCTGGGGGGGGGCAAGGAGCAGTACTTC	CASSLGGGKEQYF
TRBV20-1	TRBJ2-1	NA	TRBD2	TGCAGTGCTAGTAGCGGGAGGTACAATGAGCAGTTCTTC	CSASSGRYNEQFF
TRBV4-3	TRBJ2-1	NA	NA	TGCACCAGCAGCCAAGGCGTACGACTAATAAATTACAATGAGCAGTTCTTC	CTSSQGVRLINYNEQFF